Given below is one T cell receptor (beta chain) in context. The data stem from a study of blood T cell repertoires in COVID-19. Study as a whole: COVID-19 samples collected from the United States, Italy and Spain covered acute and convalescent phases. From T cells, B-cell-depleted T cells, or PBMCs came the material, which was cDNA or gDNA.

Per the original methods: Reference gene primer amplification gave nucleated cell count estimates. Produced via immunoSEQ multiplex PCR; TCRdb's table is partial and in-frame only. V and J calls and clone size are given by that table; D and trimming were obtained from the DNA. Of fewer than 200,000 clones in the sample, over 75% were seen once. Sequenced sample: peripheral blood. The origin of this receptor is a woman in her seventies with acute or convalescent COVID-19.

The CDR3 spells CASMEANYGYTF. The CDR3 DNA follows: TGTGCCAGCATGGAGGCTAACTATGGCTACACCTTC. The chain links TRBV28 to TRBJ1-2; D uncertain. The CDR3 is 12 residues long. With 7 bases removed from V and 0 bases from J, the gap between germline ends came to 6 bases. Germline CDR1 MDHEN, CDR2 SYDVKM.